These 26 T cell receptor beta chains came from one sample sequenced in a study of blood T cell repertoires in COVID-19. Generated by immunoSEQ multiplex PCR, the TCRdb table keeps only in-frame clones and is missing some. The table lists approximately 120,000 clones, over 55% of them singletons, with over 2% in the top ten. The sequencing input was peripheral blood. The source is a woman in her sixties or seventies with acute or convalescent COVID-19.

This chain connects TRBV21-1 to TRBJ2-7; the DNA was not compared with TRBD1, the D call given in the table. TRBV21-1 is recorded as a pseudogene. The CDR3 consists of 16 residues. The CDR3 bases are TGTGCCAGCAGCAAAGACAGGGTCCCTACCCCCTACGAGCAGTACTTC. Translated: CASSKDRVPTPYEQYF.

CDR3: CASSYSDDRTSYEQYF. CDR3 bases: TGTGCCAGCAGCTACTCCGACGACAGGACCTCCTACGAGCAGTACTTC. The chain recombines TRBV5-5 with TRBJ2-7; D perhaps matches TRBD1 (6 bases). V dropped 3 bases and J dropped 0 bases, with 16 bases sitting between them. The CDR3 contains 16 residues. Looked up from germline, CDR1 is SGHKS and CDR2 is YYEKEE (reference sequence). Using reference TRBV5-5 and TRBJ2-7 for the parts outside the CDR3, the full variable domain is DAGVTQSPTHLIKTRGQQVTLRCSPISGHKSVSWYQQVLGQGPQFIFQYYEKEERGRGNFPDRFSARQFPNYSSELNVNALLLGDSALYLCASSYSDDRTSYEQYFGPGTRLTVT.

This clone has just a few counts. The genes are TRBV7-9 and TRBJ1-4; D might be TRBD1 (5 bases). V gave up 5 bases and J gave up 8 bases, with 18 bases separating them. The CDR3 consists of 15 residues. The V gene's germline CDR1 is SEHNR and CDR2 FQNEAQ (reference sequence). The CDR3: CASSESGVPTEKLFF. Written as DNA, the CDR3 is TGTGCCAGCAGCGAATCGGGGGTCCCAACCGAAAAACTGTTTTTT.

This sequence joins TRBV2 and TRBJ2-5; 9 nucleotides match TRBD1. Trimming took 6 bases from V and 5 from J; bases not matched to a gene: 1. This CDR3 is built from 12 residues. The V gene's germline CDR1 is SNHLY and CDR2 FYNNEI. CDR3 region: CASSGQGETQYF. CDR3 DNA sequence: TGTGCCAGCAGCGGACAGGGGGAGACCCAGTACTTC. The full variable domain, completed using reference TRBV2 and TRBJ2-5, is EPEVTQTPSHQVTQMGQEVILRCVPISNHLYFYWYRQILGQKVEFLVSFYNNEISEKSEIFDDQFSVERPDGSNFTLKIRSTKLEDSAMYFCASSGQGETQYFGPGTRLLVL.

This chain joins TRBV2 and TRBJ2-5; D perhaps matches TRBD1 (6 bases). CDR3 length: 13 amino acids. Germline CDR1 SNHLY, CDR2 FYNNEI. V was trimmed by 9 bases and J by 5 bases, leaving 16 bases between them. CDR3 protein: CARGASGLETQYF. DNA for the CDR3: TGTGCCAGGGGGGCATCGGGGTTGGAGACCCAGTACTTC.

This clone was seen only a few times. This sequence joins TRBV2 and TRBJ2-3, with D tentatively TRBD2 (6 bases). CDR3 length: 15 amino acids. Germline values: CDR1 SNHLY, CDR2 FYNNEI. The V gene lost 6 bases and the J gene lost 1 base, with 14 bases spanning the gap. CDR3 sequence (DNA): TGTGCCAGCAGCGTACGGGGGTATGGCACAGATACGCAGTATTTT. Translating gives CASSVRGYGTDTQYF.

The CDR3: CASSLGREPDTQYF. The CDR3 DNA reads TGTGCCAGCAGCTTAGGGCGGGAGCCAGATACGCAGTATTTT. V and J are TRBV11-2 and TRBJ2-3; 7 bases match TRBD2. The germline gives CDR1 SGHAT, CDR2 FQNNGV. This CDR3 has 14 residues. Losses at the gene ends were 1 base for V and 4 bases for J; bases not matched to a gene: 2.

The V gene is TRBV6-5, the J gene TRBJ1-2; no clear D. V lost 7 bases, J lost 3 bases, and 12 bases lay in between. This CDR3 spans 13 amino acids. From germline, CDR1 is MNHEY and CDR2 SVGAGI. CDR3: CASTTAGYYGYTF. Written as DNA, the CDR3 is TGTGCCAGCACCACAGCGGGTTACTATGGCTACACCTTC.

The chain carries TRBV4-3 and TRBJ1-5, with D tentatively TRBD1 (5 bases). CDR1 is LGHNA and CDR2 is YSLEER in the germline V gene. V lost 0 bases and J lost 7, with 13 bases in between. The CDR3 is 15 amino acids. This CDR3 reads CASSQESGSGQPQHF. In DNA form, the CDR3 reads TGCGCCAGCAGCCAAGAATCAGGGTCTGGGCAGCCCCAGCATTTT.

The chain combines TRBV14 with TRBJ2-7; unclear D gene. V shed 1 base and J shed 2 bases, with 3 bases lying between them. In germline, CDR1 is SGHDN, CDR2 FVKESK. The CDR3 contains 12 residues. CDR3 sequence: CASSQGTYEQYF. CDR3 sequence (DNA): TGTGCCAGCAGCCAAGGTACCTACGAGCAGTACTTC.

A single count supports this clone. This chain joins TRBV7-2 and TRBJ2-7, with 12 bases lining up with TRBD2. J gave up 3 bases and V 3 bases, and 3 bases lay outside the gene matches. Germline V lookup: CDR1 SGHTA, CDR2 FQGNSA. The CDR3 loop spans 15 amino acids. CDR3 protein: CASSFLAGGIYEQYF. The CDR3 DNA sequence: TGTGCCAGCAGCTTTCTAGCGGGGGGGATCTACGAGCAGTACTTC.

This clone showed up just once. CDR3 protein: CASSLGTGGNQPQHF. The DNA of the CDR3 is TGTGCCAGCAGTCTAGGGACAGGGGGTAATCAGCCCCAGCATTTT. The rearrangement links TRBV6-5 to TRBJ1-5; 11 bases agree with TRBD1. CDR1 is MNHEY, CDR2 SVGAGI, per germline. V dropped 5 bases and J dropped 4; count of bases not matched to a gene: 4. CDR3 length: 15 residues.

J is TRBJ1-5 and V is TRBV7-9; D ambiguous. Trimming stripped 1 base from V and 1 base from J, with 5 bases between. Germline-derived CDR1 and CDR2 are SEHNR and FQNEAQ (reference sequence). There are 14 residues in the CDR3. The CDR3 DNA sequence: TGTGCCAGCAGCTTAGATGAGAGCAATCAGCCCCAGCATTTT. Translating gives CASSLDESNQPQHF.

The sample holds a few counts of this clone. The chain employs TRBV28 and TRBJ2-3, with TRBD2 as a possible D gene (6 bases). V shed 7 bases and J shed 8 bases, with 19 bases lying between them. The CDR3 sequence is 14 residues long. Germline V gene lookup returns CDR1 MDHEN and CDR2 SYDVKM. In nucleotides, the CDR3 is TGTGCCAGCACGATCTTAGATGGGACTGCTACGCAGTATTTT. Its protein product is CASTILDGTATQYF.

The CDR3 DNA follows: TGCGCCAGCAGCCAAGATCCCGGCGGAATCTCTGGGGCCAACGTCCTGACTTTC. Encoded protein: CASSQDPGGISGANVLTF. The chain carries TRBV4-3 and TRBJ2-6; D remains ambiguous. V gave up 0 bases and J gave up 0 bases, with 12 bases separating them. This CDR3 region has 18 residues. Germline-derived CDR1 and CDR2 are LGHNA and YSLEER.

This sequence joins TRBV19 and TRBJ1-2, with D possibly matching TRBD1 (6 bases). Trimming removed 0 bases at V and 4 bases at J, with 12 bases between. Germline CDR1 is LNHDA and CDR2 is SQIVND (reference sequence). The length of the CDR3 is 15 residues. The CDR3 loop reads CASSIDRYRAYGYTF. Here the CDR3 DNA reads TGTGCCAGTAGTATAGATAGATACAGGGCCTATGGCTACACCTTC.

J is TRBJ2-1 and V is TRBV19, with a weak D call TRBD2 (6 bases). V was pared by 4 bases and J by 0 bases, with 10 bases between. CDR1 is LNHDA and CDR2 is SQIVND in the germline V gene (reference sequence). There are 15 residues in the CDR3. DNA for the CDR3: TGTGCCAGTAGTAAACTAGCTGGCTCCTACAATGAGCAGTTCTTC. This gives the protein CASSKLAGSYNEQFF.

This clone appeared many times. V is TRBV14 and J is TRBJ2-1; 14 positions agree with TRBD2. The germline CDR1 and CDR2 sequences are SGHDN and FVKESK. The CDR3 covers 18 residues. The trim removed 0 bases at V and 9 bases at J, leaving 10 bases unmatched. The CDR3 bases are TGTGCCAGCAGCCAAGATGGGGGACTAGCGGGGGCGCGTGGTGAGCAGTTCTTC. It translates to CASSQDGGLAGARGEQFF.

This clone appeared a few times. The chain joins TRBV11-2 to TRBJ2-7, with D possibly TRBD1 on 6 matching bases. V was trimmed by 5 bases and J by 0 bases, leaving 11 bases between them. Germline V gene lookup returns CDR1 SGHAT and CDR2 FQNNGV. The CDR3 is 14 residues long. This chain's CDR3 is CASSLEGGSYEQYF. Written as DNA, the CDR3 is TGTGCCAGCAGCCTTGAAGGGGGCTCCTACGAGCAGTACTTC. Combining the CDR3 with reference TRBV11-2 and TRBJ2-7 gives the whole variable domain EAGVAQSPRYKIIEKRQSVAFWCNPISGHATLYWYQQILGQGPKLLIQFQNNGVVDDSQLPKDRFSAERLKGVDSTLKIQPAKLEDSAVYLCASSLEGGSYEQYFGPGTRLTVT.

This clone was recorded only once. This rearrangement joins TRBV5-8 to TRBJ2-3; the match to TRBD2 covers 11 bases. V lost 4 bases and J lost 3; bases outside the gene matches: 4. The CDR3 extends over 15 amino acids. Germline CDR1 reads SGHTS; CDR2 reads YDEGEE. CDR3 in amino acids: CASSLTSGITDTQYF. The CDR3 DNA follows: TGTGCCAGCAGCCTGACTAGCGGGATAACAGATACGCAGTATTTT.

The chain couples TRBV7-9 to TRBJ1-4; no firm D call. Germline loops: CDR1 SEHNR, CDR2 FQNEAQ (reference sequence). Trimming removed 5 bases at V and 4 bases at J, with 11 bases between. This CDR3 is 14 amino acids long. Here the CDR3 reads CASSPLTVNEKLFF. The DNA of the CDR3 is TGTGCCAGCAGCCCCCTTACGGTTAATGAAAAACTGTTTTTT.

The chain uses TRBV6-5 and TRBJ1-2, with a weak D call TRBD1 (6 bases). V lost 6 bases, J lost 2 bases, and 10 bases lay in between. Germline-derived CDR1 and CDR2 are MNHEY and SVGAGI. This CDR3 is built from 13 residues. CDR3 loop: CASRRQENYGYTF. The CDR3 DNA reads TGTGCCAGCAGAAGACAGGAAAACTATGGCTACACCTTC.

V is TRBV11-2 and J is TRBJ2-7, with 15 bases aligning to TRBD2. The CDR3 runs to 16 residues. V trimming: 5 bases; J trimming: 3 bases; junction bases outside the gene matches: 5. CDR1 and CDR2 from the germline V gene are SGHAT and FQNNGV. The CDR3: CASSAGTSGRIYEQYF. The CDR3 DNA is TGTGCCAGCAGCGCCGGGACTAGCGGGAGGATCTACGAGCAGTACTTC.

This clone occurred a few times. V usage is TRBV11-2 and J usage is TRBJ1-3; the match to TRBD1 covers 8 bases. The germline V gene encodes CDR1 SGHAT and CDR2 FQNNGV. This CDR3 has 16 residues. V shed 4 bases and J 0 bases; nucleotides not matched to a gene: 5. The DNA of the CDR3 is TGTGCCAGCAGCTCCCGGACAGGGCCCTCTGGAAACACCATATATTTT. Its translation: CASSSRTGPSGNTIYF.

This clone has just a few counts. This chain uses TRBV6-2 or TRBV6-3 with TRBJ1-2; D gene unclear. The CDR3 runs 17 residues. Germline-derived CDR1 and CDR2 are MNHEY and SVGEGT. V lost 5 bases and J lost 3, with 22 bases in between. Here the CDR3 DNA reads TGTGCCAGCAGTCCCCGTTTGTTTTCGGCGGGTGACTATGGCTACACCTTC. It is translated as CASSPRLFSAGDYGYTF.

The genes are TRBV2 and TRBJ1-5; 8 nucleotides line up with TRBD1. Germline values: CDR1 SNHLY, CDR2 FYNNEI. CDR3 length: 14 residues. Germline trimming cut 7 bases from V and 5 bases from J; bases unmatched to any gene: 7. Here the CDR3 DNA reads TGTGCCAGCACCTTACAGGGGGAGGATCAGCCCCAGCATTTT. It encodes CASTLQGEDQPQHF.